This TCR beta chain is from a study of blood T cells in healthy people across ages. Overall study findings and caveats: A strong correlation was seen between TCR beta diversity and naive T cell percentage. The study found more naive CD4+ cells and higher diversity in long-lived than aged donors.

Each sample had at least 6 million PBMCs isolated. Then a second PCR, running roughly 7 to 12 cycles, was carried out with a sample-barcoded 5' primer and a J-beta primer mix. Using its own MiXCR run on the 5' RACE reads, TCRdb lists one record per CDR3 protein. The table has about 1,500,000 distinct CDR3 sequences, approximately 42% seen once. Worth noting for this clonotype: Its antigen is undetermined. Germline and junction disagree at one end, which may indicate a read error.

Germline V CDR1 and CDR2: SEHNR, FQNEAQ (reference sequence). The CDR3 runs to 17 residues. This clonotype was sampled from a woman in her late teens or twenties in good health. Sequencing used blood. The chain is built from TRBV7-9 and TRBJ2-1; the D gene could be TRBD1 or TRBD2 (6 bases each). DNA for the CDR3: TGTGCCAGCAGCATAGCCGGGGGTGGCAGGGGTAACAATGAGCAGTTCTTC. This gives the protein CASSIAGGGRGNNEQFF.